The entry below describes one T cell receptor beta chain. In the study's own analysis: How many nucleated cells were present was estimated from reference gene primer amplification. Profiled with immunoSEQ multiplex PCR; TCRdb holds only in-frame clones, not every one. V and J calls and clone size are given by that table; D and trimming were obtained from the DNA. Among approximately 60,000 clones listed, 65% to 85% were seen once. This sample is part of a study of blood T cell repertoires in COVID-19. Looking at the study overall: Spain, Italy and the United States supplied samples that represented acute and convalescent COVID-19. The cDNA or gDNA used as material had been derived from T cells, B-cell-depleted T cells, or PBMCs.

V lost 4 bases to trimming and J lost 3 bases, with 13 bases between them. CDR3 size: 15 residues. In germline, CDR1 is MNHEY, CDR2 SMNVEV (reference sequence). This chain links TRBV27 with TRBJ2-1, with D perhaps TRBD1 (7 bases). The material sequenced was peripheral blood. This TCR was recovered from a man in his fifties or sixties with acute or convalescent COVID-19. CDR3 coding DNA: TGTGCCAGCAGTTCCCGCGGGACAGTCTACAATGAGCAGTTCTTC. It specifies CASSSRGTVYNEQFF.